This section outlines one TCR beta chain sequence together with its context. Original handling: Estimated nucleated cell counts came from reference gene primer amplification. Assay: immunoSEQ multiplex PCR; the TCRdb copy retains only in-frame clones and omits some. From that table come the V and J calls and clone size; the DNA was used to work out D and trimming. The sample includes about 74,000 clones, more than 75% of them seen just once. This sample is drawn from a study of blood T cell repertoires in COVID-19. Background on the study: Sites across the United States, Italy and Spain contributed samples from acute and convalescent COVID-19. The cDNA or gDNA used as material had been derived from T cells, B-cell-depleted T cells, or PBMCs.

V lost 8 bases and J 2 bases, leaving 10 bases between the germline ends. CDR1 and CDR2 from the germline V gene are MNHEY and SVGAGI. The CDR3 has 12 amino acids. What was sequenced was peripheral blood. The source of this sequence is a human donor in a cohort sampled during active COVID-19. The rearrangement links TRBV6-5 to TRBJ2-7; TRBD1 might be the D (5 bases). CDR3 region: CASDLGAYEQYF. Here the CDR3 DNA reads TGTGCCAGCGATTTAGGGGCCTACGAGCAGTACTTC.